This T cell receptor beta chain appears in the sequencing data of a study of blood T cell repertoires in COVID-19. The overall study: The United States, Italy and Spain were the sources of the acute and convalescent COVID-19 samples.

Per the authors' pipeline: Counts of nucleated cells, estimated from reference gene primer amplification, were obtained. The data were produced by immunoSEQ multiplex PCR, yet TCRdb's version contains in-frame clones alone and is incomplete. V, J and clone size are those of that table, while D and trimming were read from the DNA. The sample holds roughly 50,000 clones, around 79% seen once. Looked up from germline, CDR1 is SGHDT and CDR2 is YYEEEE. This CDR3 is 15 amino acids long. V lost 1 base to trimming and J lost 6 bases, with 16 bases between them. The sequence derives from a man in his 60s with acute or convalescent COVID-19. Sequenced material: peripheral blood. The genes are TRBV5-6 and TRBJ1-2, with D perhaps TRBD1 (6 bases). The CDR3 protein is CASSLNEGGEDGYTF. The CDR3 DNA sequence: TGTGCCAGCAGCTTGAATGAAGGGGGAGAGGATGGCTACACCTTC.